Given below is one TCR beta chain in context. Since a much larger clone is just one base distant, this may be a read error. Using RNA transcripts as the source, TCR beta CDR3 regions were amplified. A first-round RT-PCR of the TCR CDR3 used the HTBI primer set. MiXCR was run by TCRdb on the multiplex PCR reads, yielding one entry per CDR3 protein. The sample carries a few hundred thousand distinct CDR3 sequences, 12% to 15% recorded once. The sample originates from a study of T cells in Graves' hyperthyroidism and ophthalmopathy. This CDR3 spans 17 amino acids. The germline V gene encodes CDR1 DFQATT and CDR2 SNEGSKA (reference sequence).

The receptor was isolated from a woman younger than 30 with Graves' hyperthyroidism. Material: blood. The chain has TRBV20-1 and TRBJ2-1, with 7 bases matching TRBD2. The DNA end lines up better with TRBJ2-7; the J call may be wrong. The CDR3 DNA follows: TGCAGTGCTACGAGACTAGCCAGATCCTCCTCCTACAATGAGCAGTACTTC. It translates to CSATRLARSSSYNEQYF.